The rows below give T cell receptor beta chains drawn from one sample of a study of T cell responses to AZD1222 COVID-19 vaccine. Only in-frame clones appear in the TCRdb table, and some are missing; sequencing was by immunoSEQ multiplex PCR. The repertoire includes about 140,000 clones, over 85% of them detected once, and 4% to 5.5% sits in the top ten. The sequencing here drew on peripheral blood, taken on day 0 of AZD1222 vaccination. Receptor source: an adult in good health. The CDR3 runs from the conserved cysteine through the conserved F or W. The D gene is left open where the match is weak. The size field is filled for only some rows; it gives once, few, many or a size class.

J gene: TRBJ2-1
clone size: NA
D gene: TRBD1
V gene: TRBV7-9
CDR3 protein: CASSPDDMGQGNEQFF
CDR3 DNA: TGTGCCAGCAGCCCAGATGACATGGGACAGGGCAATGAGCAGTTCTTC

J gene: TRBJ1-5
clone size: NA
D gene: TRBD1
V gene: TRBV28
CDR3 protein: CASSTQGQGYDQPQHF
CDR3 DNA: TGTGCCAGCAGTACCCAAGGACAGGGTTATGATCAGCCCCAGCATTTT

J gene: TRBJ2-3
clone size: NA
D gene: NA
V gene: TRBV24-1
CDR3 protein: CATSRAQGPDTQYF
CDR3 DNA: TGTGCCACCAGCCGAGCTCAGGGGCCAGATACGCAGTATTTT

J gene: TRBJ1-2
clone size: NA
D gene: NA
V gene: TRBV7-2
CDR3 protein: CASSPGNDNYGYTF
CDR3 DNA: TGTGCCAGCAGCCCGGGAAACGACAACTATGGCTACACCTTC

J gene: TRBJ1-2
clone size: once
D gene: NA
V gene: TRBV4-2
CDR3 protein: CASSQANYGYTF
CDR3 DNA: TGTGCCAGCAGCCAGGCTAACTATGGCTACACCTTC

J gene: TRBJ2-1
clone size: NA
D gene: TRBD2
V gene: TRBV2
CDR3 protein: CASRLAGDYNEQFF
CDR3 DNA: TGTGCCAGCAGGCTAGCGGGAGATTACAATGAGCAGTTCTTC

J gene: TRBJ1-3
clone size: NA
D gene: TRBD1
V gene: TRBV7-9
CDR3 protein: CASSYSGTGMSSGNTIYF
CDR3 DNA: TGTGCCAGCAGTTACTCCGGGACAGGGATGTCCTCTGGAAACACCATATATTTT

J gene: TRBJ2-2
clone size: NA
D gene: TRBD2
V gene: TRBV24-1
CDR3 protein: CATSGSLAGAVKELFF
CDR3 DNA: TGTGCCACCAGCGGGTCACTAGCGGGAGCGGTAAAGGAGCTGTTTTTT

J gene: TRBJ1-5
clone size: NA
D gene: TRBD1
V gene: TRBV7-9
CDR3 protein: CASSGPQGAGQPQHF
CDR3 DNA: TGTGCCAGCAGCGGACCCCAGGGGGCAGGTCAGCCCCAGCATTTT

J gene: TRBJ1-2
clone size: NA
D gene: NA
V gene: TRBV6-1
CDR3 protein: CASSEVLTYGYTF
CDR3 DNA: TGTGCCAGCAGTGAAGTCTTGACCTATGGCTACACCTTC

J gene: TRBJ2-4
clone size: NA
D gene: NA
V gene: TRBV7-9
CDR3 protein: CASSLEQARDIQYF
CDR3 DNA: TGTGCCAGCAGCTTAGAACAGGCCAGAGACATTCAGTACTTC

J gene: TRBJ1-1
clone size: NA
D gene: NA
V gene: TRBV5-1
CDR3 protein: CASSLGTLANTEAFF
CDR3 DNA: TGCGCCAGCAGCTTGGGGACGCTAGCCAACACTGAAGCTTTCTTT

J gene: TRBJ2-7
clone size: NA
D gene: NA
V gene: TRBV4-2
CDR3 protein: CASSPSWGIDYEQYF
CDR3 DNA: TGTGCCAGCAGTCCCTCCTGGGGGATTGACTACGAGCAGTACTTC

J gene: TRBJ1-2
clone size: NA
D gene: NA
V gene: TRBV3-1/TRBV3-2
CDR3 protein: CASSQDWGPGYTF
CDR3 DNA: TGTGCCAGCAGCCAAGATTGGGGTCCTGGCTACACCTTC

J gene: TRBJ2-7
clone size: NA
D gene: NA
V gene: TRBV11-3
CDR3 protein: CASSPGAGGEQYF
CDR3 DNA: TGTGCCAGCAGCCCCGGGGCGGGCGGGGAGCAGTACTTC

J gene: TRBJ2-7
clone size: NA
D gene: TRBD2
V gene: TRBV12-3/TRBV12-4
CDR3 protein: CASTGTRASEQYF
CDR3 DNA: TGTGCCAGTACCGGGACTAGGGCCTCCGAGCAGTACTTC

J gene: TRBJ2-1
clone size: NA
D gene: TRBD2
V gene: TRBV24-1
CDR3 protein: CATSDSTSGNYNEQFF
CDR3 DNA: TGTGCCACCAGTGATTCGACTAGCGGAAACTACAATGAGCAGTTCTTC

J gene: TRBJ1-6
clone size: NA
D gene: NA
V gene: TRBV15
CDR3 protein: CATSRTSPGSPLHF
CDR3 DNA: TGTGCCACCAGCAGGACAAGTCCTGGGTCACCCCTCCACTTT

J gene: TRBJ1-2
clone size: NA
D gene: NA
V gene: TRBV7-9
CDR3 protein: CASRRDGRQNYGYTF
CDR3 DNA: TGTGCCAGCAGGAGAGACGGGCGACAAAACTATGGCTACACCTTC

J gene: TRBJ1-2
clone size: NA
D gene: NA
V gene: TRBV28
CDR3 protein: CASRQPGFPSDGYTF
CDR3 DNA: TGTGCCAGCAGACAGCCGGGATTCCCAAGTGATGGCTACACCTTC

J gene: TRBJ2-7
clone size: NA
D gene: TRBD1
V gene: TRBV5-1
CDR3 protein: CASSLGDSGEGEQYF
CDR3 DNA: TGCGCCAGCAGCTTGGGGGACAGTGGAGAGGGCGAGCAGTACTTC

J gene: TRBJ1-3
clone size: NA
D gene: NA
V gene: TRBV7-2
CDR3 protein: CASSLVGSAPGNTIYF
CDR3 DNA: TGTGCCAGCAGCTTAGTTGGTTCGGCCCCTGGAAACACCATATATTTT

J gene: TRBJ2-7
clone size: NA
D gene: NA
V gene: TRBV5-6
CDR3 protein: CASSPGTNLYEQYF
CDR3 DNA: TGTGCCAGCAGCCCCGGGACAAACTTATACGAGCAGTACTTC

J gene: TRBJ1-6
clone size: NA
D gene: NA
V gene: TRBV27
CDR3 protein: CASSPIPGFSHSPLHF
CDR3 DNA: TGTGCCAGCAGTCCCATCCCGGGTTTTAGTCATTCACCCCTCCACTTT

J gene: TRBJ2-2
clone size: NA
D gene: NA
V gene: TRBV5-4
CDR3 protein: CASSLGSNTGELFF
CDR3 DNA: TGTGCCAGCAGCTTGGGTTCCAACACCGGGGAGCTGTTTTTT

J gene: TRBJ2-3
clone size: once
D gene: NA
V gene: TRBV19
CDR3 protein: CASSRGLDTQYF
CDR3 DNA: TGTGCCAGTAGTAGGGGACTTGATACGCAGTATTTT

J gene: TRBJ1-3
clone size: NA
D gene: NA
V gene: TRBV5-1
CDR3 protein: CASSWDGRPRSGNTIYF
CDR3 DNA: TGCGCCAGCAGCTGGGATGGGAGGCCGCGATCTGGAAACACCATATATTTT

J gene: TRBJ1-1
clone size: NA
D gene: NA
V gene: TRBV27
CDR3 protein: CASSQTRLNTEAFF
CDR3 DNA: TGTGCCAGCAGTCAGACACGACTGAACACTGAAGCTTTCTTT

J gene: TRBJ1-3
clone size: NA
D gene: NA
V gene: TRBV19
CDR3 protein: CASTILGGAAGNTIYF
CDR3 DNA: TGTGCCAGTACCATCTTGGGGGGCGCGGCGGGAAACACCATATATTTT